A single sample is the source of the 9 T cell receptor beta chains below, sequenced in a study of blood T cell repertoires in COVID-19. Sequencing was performed with immunoSEQ multiplex PCR; in TCRdb, only in-frame clones are kept and a portion is missing. The sample has about 95,000 clones; approximately 81% are singletons. Sequencing input: peripheral blood. The receptors stem from a man at least 80 years old with active or convalescent COVID-19.

This chain connects TRBV7-9 to TRBJ1-1; perhaps TRBD1 as D (6 bases). Per germline, CDR1 SEHNR and CDR2 FQNEAQ (reference sequence). V gave up 0 bases and J gave up 3 bases, with 8 bases separating them. The CDR3 is made up of 14 amino acids. DNA of the CDR3: TGTGCCAGCAGCTTAGCCGGACAGTACACTGAAGCTTTCTTT. Translating it yields CASSLAGQYTEAFF. The full variable domain, in which reference TRBV7-9 and TRBJ1-1 provide the parts outside the CDR3, is DTGVSQNPRHKITKRGQNVTFRCDPISEHNRLYWYRQTLGQGPEFLTYFQNEAQLEKSRLLSDRFSAERPKGSFSTLEIQRTEQGDSAMYLCASSLAGQYTEAFFGQGTRLTVV.

The chain is built from TRBV6-6 and TRBJ2-3; TRBD2 agrees at 10 bases. From germline, CDR1 is MNHNY and CDR2 SVGAGI (reference sequence). This CDR3 has 17 amino acids. V lost 5 bases and J lost 6; bases outside the gene matches: 14. The CDR3 here is CASSPTELAGQGDTQYF. In nucleotides, the CDR3 is TGTGCCAGCAGTCCGACCGAACTAGCGGGGCAGGGGGATACGCAGTATTTT.

This rearrangement joins TRBV18 to TRBJ2-7; TRBD2 is a possible D gene (5 bases). Germline-derived CDR1 and CDR2 are KGHSH and LQKENI. This CDR3 region has 12 residues. V gave up 2 bases and J gave up 3 bases, with 5 bases separating them. CDR3 loop: CASSPGGYEQYF. The CDR3 nucleotides are TGTGCCAGCTCACCAGGAGGCTACGAGCAGTACTTC. Drawing the rest from reference TRBV18 and TRBJ2-7, the complete variable domain is NAGVMQNPRHLVRRRGQEARLRCSPMKGHSHVYWYRQLPEEGLKFMVYLQKENIIDESGMPKERFSAEFPKEGPSILRIQQVVRGDSAAYFCASSPGGYEQYFGPGTRLTVT.

This clone appeared a few times. V is TRBV30 and J is TRBJ1-5; a weak D match, TRBD1 (5 bases). V was shortened by 5 bases and J by 3 bases, with 11 bases between the two germline ends. This CDR3 is built from 13 residues. Looked up from germline, CDR1 is GTSNPN and CDR2 is SVGIG (reference sequence). The CDR3 DNA is TGTGCCTGGGAGGCAGGGCCCAATCAGCCCCAGCATTTT. This codes for CAWEAGPNQPQHF.

The V call is TRBV4-3, the J call TRBJ2-3, with TRBD2 matching 10 bases. CDR3 length: 16 amino acids. CDR1 is LGHNA and CDR2 is YSLEER in the germline V gene. Trimming cost V 5 bases and J 5 bases; bases outside gene matches: 10. CDR3 amino acids: CASSGEAGGRGDTQYF. In DNA, the CDR3 is TGCGCCAGCAGCGGAGAAGCGGGGGGGCGGGGAGATACGCAGTATTTT.

This clone was seen only a few times. V usage is TRBV4-1 and J usage is TRBJ1-3, with D maybe TRBD1 (5 bases). The CDR3 is 17 amino acids. Per the germline V gene, CDR1 is MGHRA and CDR2 is YSYEKL. The V and J ends lost 1 base and 0 bases respectively, with 13 bases between them. As DNA, the CDR3 is TGCGCCAGCAGCCAAGGGACATGGCATCTCTCTGGAAACACCATATATTTT. Translated: CASSQGTWHLSGNTIYF.

The CDR3 reads CASSPRTRTETNEKLFF. CDR3 DNA: TGTGCCAGCAGCCCTAGGACCCGGACAGAAACTAATGAAAAACTGTTTTTT. The V and J genes are TRBV7-8 and TRBJ1-4, with a weak D call TRBD1 (6 bases). This CDR3 has 17 amino acids. The germline V and J ends were trimmed by 5 bases and 1 base, with 17 bases remaining between them. CDR1 is SGHVS and CDR2 is FQNEAQ in the germline V gene.

The chain is built from TRBV5-1 and TRBJ2-5; D gene unclear. CDR3 length equals 14 residues. The germline V gene has CDR1 SGHRS and CDR2 YFSETQ. Trimming took 0 bases from V and 2 from J, leaving 8 bases between them. The CDR3, as DNA: TGCGCCAGCAGCTTGGTAACAGTACAAGAGACCCAGTACTTC. Encoded protein: CASSLVTVQETQYF. Drawing the rest from reference TRBV5-1 and TRBJ2-5, the complete variable domain is KAGVTQTPRYLIKTRGQQVTLSCSPISGHRSVSWYQQTPGQGLQFLFEYFSETQRNKGNFPGRFSGRQFSNSRSEMNVSTLELGDSALYLCASSLVTVQETQYFGPGTRLLVL.

The V and J genes are TRBV6-1 and TRBJ1-5; D unresolved. Per the germline V gene, CDR1 is MNHNS and CDR2 is SASEGT. This CDR3 has 16 residues. Trimming removed 2 bases from V and 3 bases from J, with 14 bases in between. The CDR3 region is CASSENGAAFNQPQHF. The CDR3 DNA follows: TGTGCCAGCAGTGAAAACGGAGCAGCTTTCAATCAGCCCCAGCATTTT.